This T cell receptor (beta chain) was identified in a study of blood T cell repertoires in COVID-19. Study overall: Italy, Spain and the United States were the sources of the convalescent and acute COVID-19 samples. From T cells, B-cell-depleted T cells, or PBMCs came the material, which was cDNA or gDNA.

Per the original data handling: Nucleated cell counts were estimated from reference gene primer amplification. Only in-frame clones appear in the TCRdb table, and some are missing; sequencing was by immunoSEQ multiplex PCR. V and J calls and clone size are given by that table; D and trimming were obtained from the DNA. This table holds under 80,000 clones, around 88% found once. The specimen sequenced was peripheral blood. The sequence derives from a human donor in a cohort sampled during active COVID-19.

The CDR3 here is CASSRIGGQTNTEAFF. The CDR3 bases are TGTGCCAGCAGCAGGATCGGGGGGCAGACAAACACTGAAGCTTTCTTT. The chain is built from TRBV4-2 and TRBJ1-1, with D possibly matching TRBD1 (6 bases). The CDR3 has 16 amino acids. V dropped 5 bases and J dropped 2 bases, with 18 bases sitting between them. Germline lookup yields CDR1 LGHNA and CDR2 YNFKEQ.